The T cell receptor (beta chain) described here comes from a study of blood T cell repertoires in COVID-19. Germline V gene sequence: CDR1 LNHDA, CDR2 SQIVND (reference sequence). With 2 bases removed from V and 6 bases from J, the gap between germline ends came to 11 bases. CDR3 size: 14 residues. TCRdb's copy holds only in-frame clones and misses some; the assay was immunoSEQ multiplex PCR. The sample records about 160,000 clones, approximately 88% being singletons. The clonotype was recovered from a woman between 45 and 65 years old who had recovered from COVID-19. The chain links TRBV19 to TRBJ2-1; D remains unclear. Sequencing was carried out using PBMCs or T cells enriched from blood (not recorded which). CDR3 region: CASSIWADANEQFF. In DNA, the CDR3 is TGTGCCAGTAGTATATGGGCCGACGCCAATGAGCAGTTCTTC.